This TCR beta chain was recovered during a study of blood T cell repertoires in COVID-19. J lost 2 bases, V lost 0 bases, and 5 bases had no gene match. The CDR3 covers 18 residues. From germline, CDR1 is KGHDR and CDR2 SFDVKD. There are a few counts of this clone. The data were produced by immunoSEQ multiplex PCR, yet TCRdb's version contains in-frame clones alone and is incomplete. The repertoire holds some 120,000 clones, with approximately 89% as singletons. This chain uses TRBV24-1 with TRBJ2-3; 12 bases are a match to TRBD2. The sequence was collected from a man aged 35 to 55 with acute or convalescent COVID-19. The sequenced sample consisted of peripheral blood. CDR3 nucleotides: TGTGCCACCAGTGATTTGAAAAGACTAGCGGGAGACACAGATACGCAGTATTTT. Translation: CATSDLKRLAGDTDTQYF.